The 6 T cell receptor beta chains listed next were all sequenced from one sample in a study of blood T cell repertoires in COVID-19. The data were produced by immunoSEQ multiplex PCR, yet TCRdb's version contains in-frame clones alone and is incomplete. The sample records 400,000 to 500,000 clones, about nine tenths being singletons. Sequencing was done on a sample of peripheral blood. The receptor set was obtained from a woman in her twenties or thirties with active or convalescent COVID-19.

This clone occurred a few times. The chain uses TRBV5-6 and TRBJ2-2; D remains unclear. With 0 bases removed from V and 8 bases from J, the gap between germline ends came to 8 bases. Germline V gene data show CDR1 as SGHDT and CDR2 as YYEEEE. CDR3 length equals 13 residues. CDR3 in amino acids: CASSLERRGELFF. The CDR3 DNA sequence: TGTGCCAGCAGCTTGGAGAGGCGTGGGGAGCTGTTTTTT.

The chain carries TRBV5-1 and TRBJ2-3, with unresolved D. The CDR3 loop spans 16 amino acids. V dropped 2 bases and J dropped 4 bases, with 17 bases sitting between them. Germline-derived CDR1 and CDR2 are SGHRS and YFSETQ. The CDR3 DNA follows: TGCGCCAGCAGCTTTTCCGAGGCCCTCCTCTCAGATACGCAGTATTTT. Encoded protein: CASSFSEALLSDTQYF.

This chain connects TRBV30 to TRBJ1-1; 8 bases are a match to TRBD1. The V gene's germline CDR1 is GTSNPN and CDR2 SVGIG (reference sequence). The CDR3 covers 14 residues. The J segment lost 5 bases and the V segment lost 3 bases, leaving 8 bases of the junction unmatched. CDR3 bases: TGTGCCTGGAGAAAAACAGGGGGTAGAACTGAAGCTTTCTTT. This encodes CAWRKTGGRTEAFF. Full variable domain (outside the CDR3, taken from reference TRBV30 and TRBJ1-1): SQTIHQWPATLVQPVGSPLSLECTVEGTSNPNLYWYRQAAGRGLQLLFYSVGIGQISSEVPQNLSASRPQDRQFILSSKKLLLSDSGFYLCAWRKTGGRTEAFFGQGTRLTVV.

This clone came up once. The V call is TRBV7-6, the J call TRBJ2-2; 12 nucleotides agree with TRBD1. Germline V gene sequence: CDR1 SGHVS, CDR2 FNYEAQ. V lost 5 bases, J lost 7 bases, and 5 bases stayed unmatched. The CDR3 runs to 15 residues. The CDR3 coding sequence is TGTGCCAGCAGCGCCGGGACAGGGGGCTTCGGGGAGCTGTTTTTT. This encodes CASSAGTGGFGELFF.

This clone occurred once. The chain uses TRBV5-4 and TRBJ2-1; TRBD2 matches at 11 bases. The CDR3 sequence is 16 residues long. The J segment lost 5 bases and the V segment lost 0 bases, leaving 4 bases of the junction unmatched. The germline V gene has CDR1 SGHNT and CDR2 YYREEE (reference sequence). DNA for the CDR3: TGTGCCAGCAGCTTGGCGGTAGCGGGGGGGGACAATGAGCAGTTCTTC. Its protein product is CASSLAVAGGDNEQFF.

V and J are TRBV7-6 and TRBJ2-1; 14 bases agree with TRBD2. V lost 5 bases to trimming and J lost 5 bases; unmatched junction nucleotides: 5. This CDR3 spans 16 amino acids. Germline CDR1 reads SGHVS; CDR2 reads FNYEAQ. CDR3 bases: TGTGCCAGCAGCCAAACGGGACTAGCGGGGGACAATGAGCAGTTCTTC. Its translation is CASSQTGLAGDNEQFF.